The 21 T cell receptor beta chains listed next were all sequenced from one sample in a study of regulatory T cells in long-lasting Graves disease. Construction of TCR beta libraries relied on iRepertoire HTBI primers and on Arm-PCR targeting CDR3 regions. From the multiplex PCR reads, TCRdb called clonotypes with MiXCR, one entry per CDR3 protein. The sample consists of about 430,000 distinct CDR3 sequences, roughly 23% of them appearing once. Described time point: persistent/refractory GD, antithyroid drugs over 5 years with positive TRAb. The TCR library used RNA extracted from PBMCs. Source: peripheral blood mononuclear cells (PBMCs), taken when the disease was refractory, from a patient treated with antithyroid drugs. The receptors here all came from a female donor with Graves disease.

Only a few counts were recorded for this clonotype. At one boundary the junction diverges from the germline segment, which might be a read error. The V and J genes are TRBV20-1 and TRBJ2-7; D possibly corresponds to TRBD1 (6 bases). The CDR3 sequence is 13 residues long. Germline-derived CDR1 and CDR2 are DFQATT and SNEGSKA (reference sequence). CDR3 loop: CSARDRTPYEQYF. The CDR3 coding sequence is TGCAGTGCCAGAGACAGGACCCCCTACGAGCAGTACTTC.

The gene calls are TRBV15 and TRBJ2-7, with TRBD1 matching over 8 bases. The V gene's germline CDR1 is LNHNV and CDR2 YYDKDF (reference sequence). The CDR3 length is 15 residues. V lost 4 bases to trimming and J lost 4 bases; unmatched junction nucleotides: 9. The CDR3 nucleotides are TGTGCCACCAGCATGGGTTCAGGACAGGGTTACGAGCAGTACTTC. Translated: CATSMGSGQGYEQYF.

This clonotype was counted ten times or more. The chain carries TRBV7-9 and TRBJ2-5, with D uncertain. V was clipped by 5 bases and J by 5 bases, with 15 bases between them. Germline CDR1 is SEHNR and CDR2 is FQNEAQ (reference sequence). The CDR3 loop spans 14 amino acids. The CDR3 coding sequence is TGTGCCAGCAGCCAAGGCTTTGCTTGGGAGACCCAGTACTTC. Protein sequence: CASSQGFAWETQYF.

This clonotype was seen ten or more times. The rearrangement joins TRBV28 to TRBJ2-7; 8 nucleotides match TRBD1. J was trimmed by 3 bases and V by 10 bases; bases with no gene match: 8. The CDR3 consists of 13 residues. Germline CDR1 reads MDHEN; CDR2 reads SYDVKM. CDR3 amino acids: CATRTGYYYEQYF. The CDR3 coding sequence is TGTGCCACCCGGACAGGGTACTACTACGAGCAGTACTTC.

This clonotype was found a few times. A much larger clone sits a single nucleotide away, making a read error possible. V is TRBV7-2 and J is TRBJ2-5; 7 positions match TRBD2. CDR1 and CDR2 (germline): SGHTA, FQGNSA. The CDR3 is 14 amino acids. CDR3 region: CASRGLSYQETQCF. The CDR3 region has the DNA TGTGCCAGCAGGGGACTATCGTACCAAGAGACCCAGTGCTTC.

The chain links TRBV19 to TRBJ1-5; D ambiguous. Trimming shortened V by 2 bases and J by 7 bases, and 15 bases separated the two germline ends. CDR3 length: 15 residues. Germline values: CDR1 LNHDA, CDR2 SQIVND (reference sequence). The DNA for the CDR3 is TGTGCCAGTAGTATAAATCAAGGGATAGGGCAGCCCCAGCATTTT. It specifies CASSINQGIGQPQHF.

This clonotype appeared many times. The gene calls are TRBV28 and TRBJ1-2; D is uncertain. The ends were cut back, 3 bases at V and 6 bases at J, with 11 bases in the middle. This CDR3 contains 13 residues. Germline CDR1 reads MDHEN; CDR2 reads SYDVKM. CDR3: CASSFRVTDGYTF. Here the CDR3 DNA reads TGTGCCAGCAGTTTTCGGGTAACGGATGGCTACACCTTC.

This clonotype showed up many times. The rearrangement links TRBV28 to TRBJ1-2, with 10 bases aligning to TRBD1. This CDR3 is built from 15 residues. Germline-derived CDR1 and CDR2 are MDHEN and SYDVKM. The ends lost 3 bases at V and 4 bases at J; junction bases unmatched: 5. For the CDR3, the DNA is TGTGCCAGCAGTTTTGGGGACAGGGGACTCTATGGCTACACCTTC. Protein product: CASSFGDRGLYGYTF.

In regard to this clonotype: A much larger clonotype is one base distant, so this may be a read error. J is TRBJ1-2 and V is TRBV28, with no clear D. This CDR3 is built from 14 residues. Germline V lookup: CDR1 MDHEN, CDR2 SYDVKM. Here the CDR3 reads CASSLGSKTYGHTF. The CDR3 DNA reads TGTGCCAGCAGTTTGGGGTCTAAGACGTATGGCCACACCTTC.

This clonotype has a handful of counts. This sequence joins TRBV5-1 and TRBJ2-2; 9 nucleotides match TRBD1. V lost 4 bases to trimming and J lost 4 bases; unmatched junction nucleotides: 17. Germline loops: CDR1 SGHRS, CDR2 YFSETQ. The CDR3 totals 19 residues. Here the CDR3 DNA reads TGCGCCAGCAGCGCCCGACACCAAACAGGGGGCGATTTCACCGGGGAGCTGTTTTTT. Translation: CASSARHQTGGDFTGELFF.

A few counts support this clonotype. The rearrangement joins TRBV7-9 to TRBJ2-5; no definite D call. Germline CDR1 SEHNR, CDR2 FQNEAQ (reference sequence). This CDR3 contains 13 residues. Trimming left V 2 bases short and J 5 bases short, with 9 bases between. The CDR3 bases are TGTGCCAGCAGCTTACGGCTACTGGAGACCCAGTACTTC. Residues: CASSLRLLETQYF.

This sequence joins TRBV7-2 and TRBJ2-5, with D perhaps TRBD1 (5 bases). There are 14 residues in the CDR3. Per the germline V gene, CDR1 is SGHTA and CDR2 is FQGNSA. V gave up 5 bases and J gave up 1 base, with 11 bases separating them. The CDR3 DNA is TGTGCCAGCAGCACCACAGGTGTCCAAGAGACCCAGTACTTC. It yields the protein CASSTTGVQETQYF.

This clonotype was seen repeatedly, ten times or more. The chain joins TRBV7-9 to TRBJ2-5; 8 bases match TRBD1. The CDR3 loop spans 15 amino acids. Looked up from germline, CDR1 is SEHNR and CDR2 is FQNEAQ (reference sequence). Losses at the gene ends were 5 bases for V and 4 bases for J; bases not matched to a gene: 9. The CDR3 bases are TGTGCCAGCAGCCGGGACAGGTTACGGGGAGAGACCCAGTACTTC. This gives the protein CASSRDRLRGETQYF.

This clonotype has just a few counts. V is TRBV5-1 and J is TRBJ2-3; TRBD1 might be the D (6 bases). CDR3 length: 15 amino acids. The ends were cut back, 5 bases at V and 3 bases at J, with 16 bases in the middle. The germline gives CDR1 SGHRS, CDR2 YFSETQ. CDR3 DNA sequence: TGCGCCAGCAGGGCCCGGGCAGGGGAGACAGATACGCAGTATTTT. Its protein is CASRARAGETDTQYF.

Only a few counts were recorded for this clonotype. CDR3: CASSSGQHNSPLHF. The CDR3 region has the DNA TGCGCCAGCAGCTCCGGACAGCATAATTCACCCCTCCACTTT. The V and J genes are TRBV5-1 and TRBJ1-6; tentative D call: TRBD1 (6 bases). Trimming stripped 3 bases from V and 5 bases from J, with 9 bases between. This CDR3 has 14 residues. Germline CDR1 and CDR2: SGHRS and YFSETQ.

At least ten counts were recorded for this clonotype. The genes are TRBV5-6 and TRBJ2-5; 8 nucleotides line up with TRBD1. The length of the CDR3 is 14 residues. Trimming removed 2 bases from V and 2 bases from J; junction bases left unmatched: 2. CDR1 and CDR2 (germline): SGHDT, YYEEEE. The CDR3 DNA follows: TGTGCCAGCAGCTTCGGACAGGGACAAGAGACCCAGTACTTC. Protein product: CASSFGQGQETQYF.

This clonotype was observed at least ten times. The V and J genes are TRBV20-1 and TRBJ2-7; 8 positions agree with TRBD2. Germline CDR1 reads DFQATT; CDR2 reads SNEGSKA (reference sequence). V gave up 3 bases and J gave up 1 base; unmatched junction bases: 11. The CDR3 consists of 16 residues. For the CDR3, the DNA is TGCAGTGCTAGGACCCCCACTAGCGGACCATCCTACGAGCAGTACTTC. It encodes CSARTPTSGPSYEQYF.

This clonotype came up many times. The chain combines TRBV12-3 or TRBV12-4 with TRBJ2-6, with a possible D match to TRBD2 (6 bases). Trimming stripped 4 bases from V and 0 bases from J, with 10 bases between. The length of the CDR3 is 16 residues. For the CDR3, the DNA is TGTGCCAGCAGTTCGGGACTTTCCTCTGGGGCCAACGTCCTGACTTTC. This encodes CASSSGLSSGANVLTF.

The table lists this clonotype with many counts. This chain joins TRBV12-3 or TRBV12-4 and TRBJ1-2; 8 positions agree with TRBD1. Trimming removed 7 bases from V and 8 bases from J; junction bases left unmatched: 6. There are 12 residues in the CDR3. The CDR3 DNA follows: TGTGCCAGCAACCAGGACAGGGTCGGCTACACCTTC. As protein: CASNQDRVGYTF.

This clonotype has a count of ten or more. This rearrangement joins TRBV28 to TRBJ2-7; TRBD1 might be the D (6 bases). The CDR3 loop spans 14 amino acids. The germline V and J ends were trimmed by 3 bases and 5 bases, with 14 bases remaining between them. Germline CDR1 is MDHEN and CDR2 is SYDVKM. As DNA, the CDR3 is TGTGCCAGCAGTTTCACAGGGACAAGGGACGAGCAGTACTTC. It translates to CASSFTGTRDEQYF.

Concerning this clonotype itself: This clone may be a read error of a much larger clone one base away. This rearrangement joins TRBV7-8 to TRBJ2-5; D is possibly TRBD1 (6 bases). The V end lost 5 bases, the J end lost 4 bases, and 14 bases lay between the germline ends. The CDR3 loop spans 14 amino acids. In germline, CDR1 is SGHVS, CDR2 FQNEAQ. CDR3 residues: CASSPGQHRETQYF. CDR3 in DNA: TGTGCCAGCAGCCCCGGACAGCACCGAGAGACCCAGTACTTC.